This T cell receptor beta chain emerged from a study of blood T cell repertoires in COVID-19. Trimming took 5 bases from V and 4 from J; bases not matched to a gene: 7. CDR3 size: 16 residues. Germline lookup yields CDR1 SGHTA and CDR2 FQGNSA. Ages ranged from about 18 to 89 years, with residence in about two dozen US areas. Two negative PCRs, clearance, or symptom resolution were required of recovered Cohort 3 donors. Profiled with immunoSEQ multiplex PCR; TCRdb holds only in-frame clones, not every one. The sample carries approximately 200,000 clones, roughly nine tenths recorded once. Sequencing input: PBMCs or T cells enriched from blood (not recorded which). The genes are TRBV7-2 and TRBJ2-1; TRBD2 matches at 11 bases. The sequence came from a woman in her twenties or thirties who had recovered from COVID-19. DNA of the CDR3: TGTGCCAGCAGCCCCGAGGGGACTAGCGGATACAATGAGCAGTTCTTC. This translates into CASSPEGTSGYNEQFF.